The 8 T cell receptor beta chains listed next were all sequenced from one sample in a study of shared clonotypes between healthy human individuals. This table comes from immunoSEQ multiplex PCR, and its TCRdb copy is limited to in-frame clones, with some not included. The sample yields around 2,000,000 clones, approximately 94% seen once. The naive CD8 population came from CD45RO-negative cells selected for CCR7, without terminally differentiated effector memory CD45RA+ cells. The sample comprised naive CD8+ T cells from PBMCs. Receptors originate from a man aged 18-30 years in good health. Some clones in this sample may be carry-over from other donors' samples.

The chain couples TRBV28 to TRBJ1-1, with a weak D call TRBD1 (5 bases). V shed 5 bases and J shed 5 bases, with 12 bases lying between them. The length of the CDR3 is 13 residues. Germline V lookup: CDR1 MDHEN, CDR2 SYDVKM. As DNA, the CDR3 is TGTGCCAGCAGTCATACAGGCTCGACTGAAGCTTTCTTT. Residues: CASSHTGSTEAFF.

V usage is TRBV28 and J usage is TRBJ1-1; unclear D gene. The CDR3 is 13 residues long. Germline V CDR1 and CDR2: MDHEN, SYDVKM. The V and J ends lost 5 bases and 7 bases respectively, with 14 bases between them. The CDR3 region is CASSPRDPGEAFF. In DNA, the CDR3 is TGTGCCAGCAGTCCCCGTGACCCTGGTGAAGCTTTCTTT.

The genes are TRBV4-1 and TRBJ2-6; 14 bases are a match to TRBD2. CDR3 size: 20 residues. J gave up 2 bases and V 4 bases, and 10 bases lay outside the gene matches. The germline V gene encodes CDR1 MGHRA and CDR2 YSYEKL. In DNA form, the CDR3 reads TGCGCCAGCAGCCTCTCCCCTCCGGGACTAGCGGGAGCTGGGGCCAACGTCCTGACTTTC. It translates to CASSLSPPGLAGAGANVLTF.

This rearrangement joins TRBV29-1 to TRBJ2-7, with D tentatively TRBD1 (5 bases). The germline V gene has CDR1 SQVTM and CDR2 ANQGSEA. The CDR3 has 14 amino acids. V was cut by 6 bases and J by 0 bases, with 15 bases left in between. CDR3 sequence: CSVLADTSSYEQYF. CDR3 sequence (DNA): TGCAGCGTATTGGCGGACACCAGCTCCTACGAGCAGTACTTC.

The gene calls are TRBV4-3 and TRBJ1-1; D remains ambiguous. From germline, CDR1 is LGHNA and CDR2 YSLEER. The ends were cut back, 0 bases at V and 8 bases at J, with 13 bases in the middle. The CDR3 is 14 residues long. The CDR3 region has the DNA TGCGCCAGCAGCCAAGATTGGCCGGATCGAGAAGCTTTCTTT. Translated, it gives CASSQDWPDREAFF.

In the case of this clone: This sample also contains other DNA sequences that code for the same CDR3. This CDR3 is CASSPRTGANTGELFF. The CDR3 DNA follows: TGTGCCAGCAGCCCGAGGACAGGAGCGAACACCGGGGAGCTGTTTTTT. J is TRBJ2-2 and V is TRBV9, with 7 bases matching TRBD1. The ends lost 4 bases at V and 0 bases at J; junction bases unmatched: 6. Germline V gene data show CDR1 as SGDLS and CDR2 as YYNGEE. This CDR3 has 16 amino acids.

This chain links TRBV7-2 with TRBJ2-5, with 8 bases aligning to TRBD1. The ends lost 4 bases at V and 1 base at J; junction bases unmatched: 2. Germline V gene lookup returns CDR1 SGHTA and CDR2 FQGNSA. This CDR3 contains 14 residues. As DNA, the CDR3 is TGTGCCAGCAGCTGGGACAGGTCCCAAGAGACCCAGTACTTC. It codes for CASSWDRSQETQYF.

The V and J genes are TRBV7-8 and TRBJ1-4; 9 bases are shared with TRBD1. In germline, CDR1 is SGHVS, CDR2 FQNEAQ. V lost 5 bases and J lost 0; bases outside the gene matches: 7. The CDR3 is 17 residues long. The CDR3 region is CASSEGQGIATNEKLFF. Written as DNA, the CDR3 is TGTGCCAGCAGCGAAGGACAGGGGATAGCAACTAATGAAAAACTGTTTTTT.